The present TCR beta chain was sequenced within a study of blood T cell repertoires in COVID-19. Across 20 to 25 US areas, participants ranged in age from 18 to 89 years. Cohort 3 recovered donors had two negative PCRs, clearance, or symptom resolution. V was cut by 7 bases and J by 7 bases, with 19 bases left in between. The CDR3 extends over 14 amino acids. In germline, CDR1 is LNHDA, CDR2 SQIVND (reference sequence). In the study's own analysis: Scientists estimated how many nucleated cells there were by amplifying reference gene primers. TCRdb keeps only in-frame clones here, not all; method: immunoSEQ multiplex PCR. Clone size and V and J calls were adopted from that table, with D and trimming inferred from the DNA. In the table there are a few hundred thousand clones, more than 75% of which are singletons.

Sequencing was carried out using PBMCs or T cells enriched from blood (not recorded which). The chain employs TRBV19 and TRBJ1-2, with D unresolved. The sequence derives from a man aged 30-40 years who had recovered from COVID-19. In DNA, the CDR3 is TGTGCCAGTACCTACCCAAAGGCCCCGGGTGGCTACACCTTC. Protein product: CASTYPKAPGGYTF.